This paragraph covers one T cell receptor beta chain sequence. Its antigen remains unknown. This sample was included in a study of T cell clonotyping in hematopoietic cell transplantation. Study-wide results and limits: At the given depth, recipient repertoires were over 97% de novo clonotypes.

Repertoires were generated with immunoSEQ multiplex PCR, while TCRdb's copy carries only in-frame clones and drops some. The profile shows some 27,000 clones, 82% of them singletons. Sample time point: recipient sample about 28 days before transplant, after cytoreduction. V was clipped by 3 bases and J by 3 bases, with 9 bases between them. CDR1 MNHEY and CDR2 SMNVEV come from the germline V gene (reference sequence). The CDR3 is made up of 14 amino acids. This chain links TRBV27 with TRBJ1-5, with a weak D call TRBD1 (5 bases). This specimen consisted of peripheral blood mononuclear cells, obtained before stem cell transplant. This clonotype was sampled from a man between 35 and 55 years old with acute myeloid leukemia. Some clones in this sample may be carry-over from other donors' samples. The CDR3 loop is CASSFRGNNQPQHF. As DNA, the CDR3 is TGTGCCAGCAGTTTCCGGGGGAACAATCAGCCCCAGCATTTT.